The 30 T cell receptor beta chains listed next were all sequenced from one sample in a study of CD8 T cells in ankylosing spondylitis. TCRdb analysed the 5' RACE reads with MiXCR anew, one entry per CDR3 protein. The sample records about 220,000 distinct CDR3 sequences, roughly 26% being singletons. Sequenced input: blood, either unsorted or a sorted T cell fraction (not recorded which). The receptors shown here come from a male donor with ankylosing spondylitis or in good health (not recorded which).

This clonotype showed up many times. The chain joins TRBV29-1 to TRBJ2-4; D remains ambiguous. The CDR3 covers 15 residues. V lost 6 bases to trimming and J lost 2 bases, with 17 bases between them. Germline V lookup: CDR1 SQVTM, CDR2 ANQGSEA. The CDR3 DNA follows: TGCAGCGTCGGTCCTGGCTCCATGACCAAAAACATTCAGTACTTC. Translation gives CSVGPGSMTKNIQYF.

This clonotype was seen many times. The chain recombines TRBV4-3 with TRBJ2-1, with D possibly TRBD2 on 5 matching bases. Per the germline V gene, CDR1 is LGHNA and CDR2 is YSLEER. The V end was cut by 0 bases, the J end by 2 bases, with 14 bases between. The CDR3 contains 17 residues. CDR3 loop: CASSQDPLAYTYNEQFF. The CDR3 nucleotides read TGCGCCAGCAGCCAAGACCCCCTAGCTTACACCTACAATGAGCAGTTCTTC.

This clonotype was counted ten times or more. The DNA for the CDR3 is TGCAGTGCTAGAGATTCTAAAAGCACAGATACGCAGTATTTT. It encodes CSARDSKSTDTQYF. The chain is built from TRBV20-1 and TRBJ2-3; D is undetermined. The germline V and J ends were trimmed by 0 bases and 0 bases, with 7 bases remaining between them. This CDR3 has 14 amino acids. The germline CDR1 and CDR2 sequences are DFQATT and SNEGSKA (reference sequence).

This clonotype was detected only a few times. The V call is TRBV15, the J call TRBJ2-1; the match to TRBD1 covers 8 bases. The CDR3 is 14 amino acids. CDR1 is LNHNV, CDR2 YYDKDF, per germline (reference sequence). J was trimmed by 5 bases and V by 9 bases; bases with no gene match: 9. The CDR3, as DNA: TGTGCCACGAGGGACAGGTTATCGGACAATGAGCAGTTCTTC. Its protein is CATRDRLSDNEQFF.

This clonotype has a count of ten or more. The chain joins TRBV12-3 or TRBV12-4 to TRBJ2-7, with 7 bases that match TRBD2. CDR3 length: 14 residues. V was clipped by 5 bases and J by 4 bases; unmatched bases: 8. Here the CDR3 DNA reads TGTGCCAGCAGTCACACCATACTAGCGTACGAGCAGTACTTC. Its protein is CASSHTILAYEQYF.

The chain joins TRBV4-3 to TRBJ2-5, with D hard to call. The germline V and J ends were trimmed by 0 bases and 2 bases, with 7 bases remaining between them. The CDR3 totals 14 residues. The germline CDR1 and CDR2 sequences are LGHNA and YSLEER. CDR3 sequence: CASSQDSLQETQYF. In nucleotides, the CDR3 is TGCGCCAGCAGCCAAGACAGCCTACAAGAGACCCAGTACTTC.

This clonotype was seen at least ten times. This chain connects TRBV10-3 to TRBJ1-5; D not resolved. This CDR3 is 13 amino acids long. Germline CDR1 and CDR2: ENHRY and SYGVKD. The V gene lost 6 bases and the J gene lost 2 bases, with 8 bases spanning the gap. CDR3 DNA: TGTGCCATCAGCCCGAGTGGCAATCAGCCCCAGCATTTT. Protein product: CAISPSGNQPQHF.

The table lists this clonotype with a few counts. CDR3 DNA sequence: TGTGCCAGCAGCCAAGTTCTGAGTCGAAATGAGCAGTTCTTC. It specifies CASSQVLSRNEQFF. This chain links TRBV3-1 with TRBJ2-1; the D is unclear. Germline V CDR1 and CDR2: LGHDT, YNNKEL (reference sequence). The CDR3 is made up of 14 amino acids. The V end was cut by 1 base, the J end by 7 bases, with 11 bases between.

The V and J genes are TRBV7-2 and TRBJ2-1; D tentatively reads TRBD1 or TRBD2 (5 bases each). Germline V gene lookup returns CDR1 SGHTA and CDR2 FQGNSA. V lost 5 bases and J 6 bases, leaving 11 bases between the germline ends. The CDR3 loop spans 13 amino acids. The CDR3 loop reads CASSPRDPNEQFF. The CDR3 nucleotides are TGTGCCAGCAGCCCCAGGGACCCCAATGAGCAGTTCTTC.

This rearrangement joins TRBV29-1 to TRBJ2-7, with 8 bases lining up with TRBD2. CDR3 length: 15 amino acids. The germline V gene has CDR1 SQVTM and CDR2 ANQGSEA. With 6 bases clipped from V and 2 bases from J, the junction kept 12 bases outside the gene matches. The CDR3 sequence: CSVGGTAGEPYEQYF. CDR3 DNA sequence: TGCAGCGTGGGGGGCACAGCGGGAGAACCCTACGAGCAGTACTTC.

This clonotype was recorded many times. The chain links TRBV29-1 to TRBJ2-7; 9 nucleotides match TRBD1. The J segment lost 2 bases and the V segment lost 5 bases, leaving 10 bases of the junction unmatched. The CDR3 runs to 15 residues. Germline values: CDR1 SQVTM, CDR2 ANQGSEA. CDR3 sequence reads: CSVRQGVDMTYEQYF. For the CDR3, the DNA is TGCAGCGTTCGACAGGGGGTAGACATGACCTACGAGCAGTACTTC.

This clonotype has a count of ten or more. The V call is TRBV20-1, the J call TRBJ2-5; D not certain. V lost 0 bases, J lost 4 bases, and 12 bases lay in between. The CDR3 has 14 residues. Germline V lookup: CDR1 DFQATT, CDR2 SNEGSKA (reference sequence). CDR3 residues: CSARDLNGRETQYF. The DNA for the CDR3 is TGCAGTGCTAGAGATTTGAACGGGCGAGAGACCCAGTACTTC.

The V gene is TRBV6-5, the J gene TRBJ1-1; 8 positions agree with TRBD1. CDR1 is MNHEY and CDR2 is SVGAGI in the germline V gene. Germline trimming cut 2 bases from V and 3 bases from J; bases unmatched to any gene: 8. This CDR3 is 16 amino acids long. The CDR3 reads CASSYLRQGRDTEAFF. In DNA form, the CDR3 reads TGTGCCAGCAGTTACCTACGACAGGGGAGGGACACTGAAGCTTTCTTT.

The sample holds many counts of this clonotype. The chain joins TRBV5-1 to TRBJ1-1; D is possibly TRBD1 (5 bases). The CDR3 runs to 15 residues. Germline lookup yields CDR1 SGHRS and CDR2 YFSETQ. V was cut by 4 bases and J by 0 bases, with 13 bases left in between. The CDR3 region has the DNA TGCGCCAGCAGCGATCCAGGGTTAATGAACACTGAAGCTTTCTTT. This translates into CASSDPGLMNTEAFF.

The CDR3, as DNA: TGTGCCAGCACCCTTGGGGACGGAGGAGGGGGTACGCAGTATTTT. This gives the protein CASTLGDGGGGTQYF. V and J are TRBV12-3 or TRBV12-4 and TRBJ2-3; the D gene could be TRBD1 or TRBD2 (6 bases each). Trimming took 7 bases from V and 8 from J, leaving 22 bases between them. The CDR3 extends over 15 amino acids.

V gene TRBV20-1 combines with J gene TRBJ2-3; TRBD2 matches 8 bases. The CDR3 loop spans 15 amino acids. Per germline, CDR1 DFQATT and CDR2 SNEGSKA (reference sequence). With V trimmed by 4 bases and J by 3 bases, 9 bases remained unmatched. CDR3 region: CSAIRAGDATDTQYF. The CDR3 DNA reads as TGCAGTGCTATTCGAGCGGGAGATGCTACAGATACGCAGTATTTT.

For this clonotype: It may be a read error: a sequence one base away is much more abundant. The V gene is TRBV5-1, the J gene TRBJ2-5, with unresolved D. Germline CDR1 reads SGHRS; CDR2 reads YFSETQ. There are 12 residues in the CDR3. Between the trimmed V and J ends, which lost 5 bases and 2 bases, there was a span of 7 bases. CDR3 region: CASRHIQETQYF. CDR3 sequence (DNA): TGCGCCAGCAGACACATACAAGAGACCCAGTACTTC.

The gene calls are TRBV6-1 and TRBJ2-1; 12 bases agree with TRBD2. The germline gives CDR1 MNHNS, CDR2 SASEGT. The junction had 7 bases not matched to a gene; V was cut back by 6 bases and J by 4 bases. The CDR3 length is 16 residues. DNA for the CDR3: TGTGCCAGCAGACCCGGGACTAGCGGGCCGTACAATGAGCAGTTCTTC. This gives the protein CASRPGTSGPYNEQFF.

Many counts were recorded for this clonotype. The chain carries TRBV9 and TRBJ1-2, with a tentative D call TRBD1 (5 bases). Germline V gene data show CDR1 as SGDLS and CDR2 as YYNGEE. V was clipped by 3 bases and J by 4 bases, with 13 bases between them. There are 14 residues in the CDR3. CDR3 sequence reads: CASSAGGVSYGYTF. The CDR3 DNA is TGTGCCAGCAGCGCGGGGGGGGTTAGCTATGGCTACACCTTC.

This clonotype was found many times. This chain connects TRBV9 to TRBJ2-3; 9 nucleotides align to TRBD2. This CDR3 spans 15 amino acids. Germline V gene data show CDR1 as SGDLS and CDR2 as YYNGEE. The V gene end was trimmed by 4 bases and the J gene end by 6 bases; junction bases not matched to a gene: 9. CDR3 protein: CASSSTSGSHDTQYF. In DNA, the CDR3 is TGTGCCAGCAGCTCCACTAGCGGGTCACACGATACGCAGTATTTT.

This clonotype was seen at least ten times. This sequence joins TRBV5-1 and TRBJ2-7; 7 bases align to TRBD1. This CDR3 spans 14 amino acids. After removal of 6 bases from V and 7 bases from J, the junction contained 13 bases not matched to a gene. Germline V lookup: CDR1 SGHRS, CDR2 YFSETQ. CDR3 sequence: CASTAWDSFGEQYF. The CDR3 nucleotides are TGCGCCAGCACTGCCTGGGACAGCTTCGGGGAGCAGTACTTC.

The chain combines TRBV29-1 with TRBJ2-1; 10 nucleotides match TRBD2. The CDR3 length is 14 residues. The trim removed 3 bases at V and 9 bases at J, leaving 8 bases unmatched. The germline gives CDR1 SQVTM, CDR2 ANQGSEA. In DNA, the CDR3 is TGCAGCGTTGACTCTAGCGGGGGAAAGGGTGAGCAGTTCTTC. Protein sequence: CSVDSSGGKGEQFF.

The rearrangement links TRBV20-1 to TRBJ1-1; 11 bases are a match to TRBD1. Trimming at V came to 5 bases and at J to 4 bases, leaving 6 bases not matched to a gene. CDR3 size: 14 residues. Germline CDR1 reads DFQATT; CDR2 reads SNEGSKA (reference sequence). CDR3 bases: TGCAGTGCTGGACAGGGGGCGCGGGGCACTGAAGCTTTCTTT. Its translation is CSAGQGARGTEAFF.

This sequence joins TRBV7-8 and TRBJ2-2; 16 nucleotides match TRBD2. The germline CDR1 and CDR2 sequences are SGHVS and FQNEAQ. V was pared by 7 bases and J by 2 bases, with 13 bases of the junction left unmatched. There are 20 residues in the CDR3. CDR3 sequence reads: CASTFIRGLAGGPNTGELFF. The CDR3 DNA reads TGTGCCAGCACCTTTATTAGGGGACTAGCGGGAGGGCCTAACACCGGGGAGCTGTTTTTT.

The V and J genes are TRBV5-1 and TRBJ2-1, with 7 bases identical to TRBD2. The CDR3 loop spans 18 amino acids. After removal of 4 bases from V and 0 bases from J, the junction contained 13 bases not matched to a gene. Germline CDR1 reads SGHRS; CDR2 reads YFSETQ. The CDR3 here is CASSQTSERSSSYNEQFF. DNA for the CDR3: TGCGCCAGCAGCCAAACTAGCGAAAGAAGCAGCTCCTACAATGAGCAGTTCTTC.

CDR3 amino acids: CASSLAGQASGELFF. DNA for the CDR3: TGTGCCAGCAGCTTAGCGGGACAGGCGAGCGGGGAGCTGTTTTTT. J is TRBJ2-2 and V is TRBV7-6, with 8 bases identical to TRBD1. The CDR3 contains 15 residues. The ends lost 0 bases at V and 7 bases at J; junction bases unmatched: 4. Looked up from germline, CDR1 is SGHVS and CDR2 is FNYEAQ.

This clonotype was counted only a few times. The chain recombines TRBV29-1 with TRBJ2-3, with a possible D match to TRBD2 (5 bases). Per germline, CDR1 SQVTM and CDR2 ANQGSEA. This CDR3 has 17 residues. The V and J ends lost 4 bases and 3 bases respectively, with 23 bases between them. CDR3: CSVGPEARRGGTDTQYF. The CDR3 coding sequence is TGCAGCGTTGGACCAGAAGCCAGGCGCGGAGGAACAGATACGCAGTATTTT.

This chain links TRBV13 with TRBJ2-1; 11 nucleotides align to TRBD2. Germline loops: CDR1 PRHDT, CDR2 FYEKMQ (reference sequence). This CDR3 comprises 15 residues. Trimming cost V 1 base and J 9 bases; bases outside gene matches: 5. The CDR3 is CASSLELAGVAEQFF. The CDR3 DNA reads TGTGCCAGCAGCTTAGAACTAGCGGGAGTTGCTGAGCAGTTCTTC.

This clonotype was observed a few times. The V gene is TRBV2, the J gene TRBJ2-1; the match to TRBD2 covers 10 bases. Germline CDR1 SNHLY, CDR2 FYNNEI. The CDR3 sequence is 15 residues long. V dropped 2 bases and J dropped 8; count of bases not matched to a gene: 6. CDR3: CASSELVSGRHEQFF. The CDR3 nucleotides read TGTGCCAGCAGTGAATTAGTTAGCGGGAGGCATGAGCAGTTCTTC.

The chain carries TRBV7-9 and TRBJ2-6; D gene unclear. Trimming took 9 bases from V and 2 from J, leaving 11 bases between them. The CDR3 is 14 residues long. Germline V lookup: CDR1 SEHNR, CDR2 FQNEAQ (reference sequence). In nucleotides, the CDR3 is TGTGCCAGTCGGCCGGGCCCTGGGGCCAACGTCCTGACTTTC. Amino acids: CASRPGPGANVLTF.